The entry below gives a single TCR beta chain sequence along with its context. This sample is drawn from a study of OX40 agonist ivuxolimab in advanced cancers. Germline CDR1 SNHLY, CDR2 FYNNEI. CDR3 length: 16 residues. TCRdb's table, derived via immunoSEQ multiplex PCR, lists solely in-frame clones and lacks some. The sample lists around 68,000 clones; 85% to 90% were seen once. The clonotype originates from an adult with an advanced solid tumor such as melanoma, head and neck, liver or kidney cancer. The sample consisted of CD4+ or CD8+ T cells sorted from blood, taken in a trial of the OX40 agonist ivuxolimab. The rearrangement joins TRBV2 to TRBJ2-5, with 10 bases identical to TRBD1. The last part of the DNA fits TRBJ2-7 better; the J call may be wrong. CDR3 coding DNA: TGTGCCAGCAGTACCGACAGGGGGCTTATCTCCTACGAGCAGTACTTC. Residues: CASSTDRGLISYEQYF.